The 17 T cell receptor beta chains listed next were all sequenced from one sample in a study of preoperative IRX-2 immunotherapy in early breast cancer. The assay was immunoSEQ multiplex PCR, and TCRdb's table has in-frame clones only and misses some. Counted here are about 32,000 clones, less than 90% occurring once; the ten biggest clones make up approximately 2.7%. Regarding treatment: preoperative locoregional IRX-2 cytokine immunotherapy. The source was lymph node tissue, collected from a patient treated with IRX-2 immunotherapy. The receptors come from a human donor with breast cancer.

The V gene is TRBV11-3, the J gene TRBJ1-1; TRBD1 matches at 7 bases. The CDR3 extends over 14 amino acids. The V and J ends lost 5 bases and 7 bases, in that order; junction bases with no gene match: 10. Germline lookup yields CDR1 SGHNT and CDR2 YENEEA. The CDR3 sequence: CASSPDRLRDEAFF. The CDR3 DNA reads TGTGCCAGCAGCCCGGACAGGTTAAGGGATGAAGCTTTCTTT.

This clone was observed a single time. The sample carries other DNA sequences with the same CDR3. The J gene is TRBJ1-4, the V gene TRBV18; no definite D call. Germline-derived CDR1 and CDR2 are KGHSH and LQKENI. The germline V and J ends were trimmed by 2 bases and 3 bases, with 4 bases remaining between them. The CDR3 consists of 13 residues. CDR3 sequence: CASSPGANEKLFF. DNA of the CDR3: TGTGCCAGCTCACCAGGAGCTAATGAAAAACTGTTTTTT.

The V gene is TRBV5-1, the J gene TRBJ1-6; 9 bases agree with TRBD1. The CDR3 is made up of 15 amino acids. The V gene end was trimmed by 4 bases and the J gene end by 6 bases; junction bases not matched to a gene: 5. CDR1 is SGHRS, CDR2 YFSETQ, per germline. CDR3: CASSPGTGTNSPLHF. CDR3 bases: TGCGCCAGCAGCCCGGGGACAGGGACTAATTCACCCCTCCACTTT.

The gene calls are TRBV18 and TRBJ2-7; D is unresolved. Germline V gives CDR1 KGHSH, CDR2 LQKENI. CDR3 size: 14 residues. V was shortened by 2 bases and J by 3 bases, with 11 bases between the two germline ends. DNA for the CDR3: TGTGCCAGCTCACCATCGGGTCCTGGCTACGAGCAGTACTTC. It is translated as CASSPSGPGYEQYF.

V gene TRBV15 combines with J gene TRBJ2-1; 10 bases agree with TRBD2. V gave up 5 bases and J gave up 2 bases; unmatched junction bases: 6. Per germline, CDR1 LNHNV and CDR2 YYDKDF (reference sequence). CDR3 length: 16 amino acids. CDR3 DNA: TGTGCCACCAGCGACCCCGGGACTAGCGCCTACAATGAGCAGTTCTTC. This codes for CATSDPGTSAYNEQFF.

The genes are TRBV6-8 and TRBJ2-7; TRBD1 agrees at 10 bases. V lost 6 bases to trimming and J lost 5 bases; unmatched junction nucleotides: 7. Germline V gene data show CDR1 as MNHGY and CDR2 as SAAAGT. CDR3 length: 14 residues. CDR3 DNA sequence: TGTGCCAGCAGACCGGGACAGGGGTTCAACGAGCAGTACTTC. Translated: CASRPGQGFNEQYF.

This clone occurred a few times. This chain links TRBV15 with TRBJ2-7; D gene uncertain. Germline CDR1 and CDR2: LNHNV and YYDKDF (reference sequence). V lost 3 bases and J lost 2, with 11 bases in between. The CDR3 has 14 amino acids. CDR3 protein: CATSRGVQAYEQYF. As DNA, the CDR3 is TGTGCCACCAGCAGGGGCGTCCAAGCCTACGAGCAGTACTTC.

V and J are TRBV28 and TRBJ2-7, with D perhaps matching TRBD1 or TRBD2 (5 bases each). Trimming took off 3 bases at V and 4 bases at J, with 13 bases between the two ends. From germline, CDR1 is MDHEN and CDR2 SYDVKM. This CDR3 contains 14 residues. CDR3 region: CASSLAGANYEQYF. The CDR3, as DNA: TGTGCCAGCAGTTTGGCCGGGGCTAATTACGAGCAGTACTTC.

The rearrangement links TRBV7-4 to TRBJ2-1; D possibly corresponds to TRBD2 (6 bases). Germline V gene sequence: CDR1 SGHVT, CDR2 SQSDAQ. V shed 4 bases and J shed 0 bases, with 25 bases lying between them. The CDR3 sequence is 20 residues long. The CDR3 loop reads CASSSGWDSSLMSSYNEQFF. DNA for the CDR3: TGTGCCAGCAGCTCCGGTTGGGACTCCTCCCTGATGAGCTCCTACAATGAGCAGTTCTTC.

This clone appeared once. This chain joins TRBV6-8 and TRBJ1-4; 8 positions match TRBD1. Trimming removed 1 base from V and 7 bases from J; junction bases left unmatched: 8. The CDR3 contains 16 residues. CDR1 and CDR2 (germline): MNHGY, SAAAGT. In DNA form, the CDR3 reads TGTGCCAGCAGTTACTATGGACAGGGAGGCCGTGAAAAACTGTTTTTT. Protein: CASSYYGQGGREKLFF.

The V call is TRBV29-1, the J call TRBJ1-4; no definite D call. With 4 bases removed from V and 8 bases from J, the gap between germline ends came to 14 bases. The CDR3 is made up of 13 amino acids. Germline V gene sequence: CDR1 SQVTM, CDR2 ANQGSEA. The CDR3 reads CSVVTNTGEKLFF. The CDR3 DNA reads TGCAGCGTTGTGACGAACACGGGGGAAAAACTGTTTTTT.

The chain joins TRBV28 to TRBJ1-4; possible D gene TRBD1, 6 bases. V gave up 4 bases and J gave up 0 bases, with 21 bases separating them. CDR3 length equals 19 residues. The V gene's germline CDR1 is MDHEN and CDR2 SYDVKM. CDR3 DNA: TGTGCCAGCAGTTCTCTCCCAAAGGACAGAGATGCAACTAATGAAAAACTGTTTTTT. Its protein product is CASSSLPKDRDATNEKLFF.

This chain connects TRBV19 to TRBJ2-6; D is possibly TRBD1 (7 bases). The germline CDR1 and CDR2 sequences are LNHDA and SQIVND (reference sequence). This CDR3 comprises 15 residues. The V gene lost 7 bases and the J gene lost 3 bases, with 13 bases spanning the gap. The CDR3 bases are TGTGCCAGTACATACAGGGGAGGTGGGGCCAACGTCCTGACTTTC. This encodes CASTYRGGGANVLTF.

The chain uses TRBV18 and TRBJ1-1; tentative D call: TRBD1 (6 bases). This CDR3 has 14 amino acids. V was clipped by 2 bases and J by 11 bases, with 18 bases between them. Germline CDR1 is KGHSH and CDR2 is LQKENI. CDR3 nucleotide sequence: TGTGCCAGCTCACCAAGATCGGGGGGCGATTCGGCTTTCTTT. This gives the protein CASSPRSGGDSAFF.

V is TRBV6-8 and J is TRBJ2-3; D is possibly TRBD1 or TRBD2 (5 bases each). This CDR3 is built from 13 residues. V was cut by 10 bases and J by 4 bases, with 15 bases left in between. CDR1 is MNHGY and CDR2 is SAAAGT in the germline V gene. CDR3: CAISARGSDTQYF. CDR3 nucleotide sequence: TGTGCCATCAGCGCGAGGGGATCAGATACGCAGTATTTT.

The chain couples TRBV18 to TRBJ1-2; 9 bases are shared with TRBD1. CDR3 length: 15 amino acids. Germline CDR1 and CDR2: KGHSH and LQKENI. V shed 3 bases and J 8 bases; nucleotides not matched to a gene: 10. The CDR3 coding sequence is TGTGCCAGCTCACCTAACAGGGGGCTGAGGGGAGGCTACACCTTC. Its protein product is CASSPNRGLRGGYTF.

This sequence joins TRBV1 and TRBJ1-2; whether TRBD1, the table's D call, matches the DNA was not checked. TRBV1 is marked as a pseudogene. This CDR3 is built from 13 residues. The CDR3 DNA follows: TGCGCCAGCAGCCAAGGGGCAACTCATGGCTACACCTTC. Translated, it gives CASSQGATHGYTF.